This TCR beta chain was sequenced in a study of T-cell memory formation after mild COVID-19. Study conclusions and caveats: SARS-CoV-2 specificity was not confirmed for second-wave clones peaking on day 37.

TCRdb re-analysed the 5' RACE reads in MiXCR, keeping a single row per CDR3 protein. Here the sample spans 400,000 to 500,000 distinct CDR3 sequences, about 24% being singletons. With respect to this clonotype: Its target is not known.

Per the germline V gene, CDR1 is MNHNS and CDR2 is SASEGT. This CDR3 contains 14 residues. The ends were cut back, 6 bases at V and 6 bases at J, with 15 bases in the middle. This rearrangement joins TRBV6-1 to TRBJ2-1; D might be TRBD1 (6 bases). This clonotype was sampled from an adult woman who had mild COVID-19 (a few samples of this study predate the infection). Cell type and time point are not known. The sequenced sample consisted of PBMCs or a T cell subset sorted from them (not recorded which). The DNA of the CDR3 is TGTGCCAGCAGAGCAGGGGTCTCTAGCAATGAGCAGTTCTTC. Translation: CASRAGVSSNEQFF.